These 20 T cell receptor beta chains originate from one sample sequenced in a study of blood T cell repertoires in COVID-19. The assay was immunoSEQ multiplex PCR, and TCRdb's table has in-frame clones only and misses some. The sample holds about 55,000 clones, 75% to 90% seen once. Sequencing was carried out using peripheral blood. These receptors originate from a woman aged 55-75 years with acute or convalescent COVID-19.

The genes are TRBV6-1 and TRBJ2-1; TRBD2 agrees at 14 bases. CDR3 size: 18 residues. The V segment lost 4 bases and the J segment 9 bases; nucleotides outside the gene matches: 14. Germline V gene lookup returns CDR1 MNHNS and CDR2 SASEGT. CDR3 in DNA: TGTGCCAGCAGTGCGGTATTTGTCGGACTAGCGGGAGGTGCTGAGCAGTTCTTC. This encodes CASSAVFVGLAGGAEQFF.

The V and J genes are TRBV7-9 and TRBJ2-7, with TRBD2 identical over 7 bases. The V gene's germline CDR1 is SEHNR and CDR2 FQNEAQ (reference sequence). Trimming cost V 5 bases and J 1 base; bases outside gene matches: 11. The CDR3 runs to 16 residues. CDR3: CASSAPTSVWSYEQYF. CDR3 nucleotides: TGTGCCAGCAGCGCCCCCACTAGCGTTTGGTCCTACGAGCAGTACTTC.

This clone was detected a few times. This chain connects TRBV18 to TRBJ1-2; TRBD1 is a possible D gene (5 bases). CDR1 KGHSH and CDR2 LQKENI come from the germline V gene. CDR3 length: 14 residues. V was cut by 0 bases and J by 3 bases, with 8 bases left in between. The CDR3 sequence: CASSPPGRDYGYTF. CDR3 nucleotides: TGTGCCAGCTCACCACCTGGCAGGGACTATGGCTACACCTTC.

This chain links TRBV24-1 with TRBJ2-1, with TRBD2 matching 8 bases. The V segment lost 0 bases and the J segment 5 bases; nucleotides outside the gene matches: 20. This CDR3 region has 21 residues. CDR1 and CDR2 (germline): KGHDR, SFDVKD. DNA of the CDR3: TGTGCCACCAGTGATTTGCTTGATGCGAGAAGAGCGGGAGATTTTAACAATGAGCAGTTCTTC. Residues: CATSDLLDARRAGDFNNEQFF.

The V call is TRBV18, the J call TRBJ2-2; 7 nucleotides align to TRBD1. Losses at the gene ends were 4 bases for V and 4 bases for J; bases not matched to a gene: 3. The CDR3 is made up of 14 amino acids. CDR1 KGHSH and CDR2 LQKENI come from the germline V gene. The CDR3 nucleotides read TGTGCCAGCTCACTGGACAGGACCACCGGGGAGCTGTTTTTT. It codes for CASSLDRTTGELFF.

The chain is built from TRBV7-8 and TRBJ1-3; D remains unclear. CDR3 length: 16 residues. The V end was cut by 3 bases, the J end by 0 bases, with 12 bases between. Looked up from germline, CDR1 is SGHVS and CDR2 is FQNEAQ. The CDR3 DNA reads as TGTGCCAGCAGCTTTGGAGGGCCGAGCTCTGGAAACACCATATATTTT. Translation: CASSFGGPSSGNTIYF.

The genes are TRBV6-6 and TRBJ1-2; maybe TRBD1 (5 bases). The CDR3 consists of 13 residues. Looked up from germline, CDR1 is MNHNY and CDR2 is SVGAGI (reference sequence). V gave up 5 bases and J gave up 4 bases, with 11 bases separating them. The CDR3 here is CASSKTGIYGYTF. CDR3 bases: TGTGCCAGCAGTAAAACAGGAATCTATGGCTACACCTTC.

This clone was counted once. The rearrangement joins TRBV5-1 to TRBJ2-5; TRBD1 is a possible D gene (6 bases). Germline V gene lookup returns CDR1 SGHRS and CDR2 YFSETQ. The CDR3 spans 14 residues. V was trimmed by 4 bases and J by 0 bases, leaving 10 bases between them. In DNA form, the CDR3 reads TGCGCCAGCAGCCCGTACAGGGACCAAGAGACCCAGTACTTC. Its translation is CASSPYRDQETQYF. The full variable domain, rest sourced from reference TRBV5-1 and TRBJ2-5, is KAGVTQTPRYLIKTRGQQVTLSCSPISGHRSVSWYQQTPGQGLQFLFEYFSETQRNKGNFPGRFSGRQFSNSRSEMNVSTLELGDSALYLCASSPYRDQETQYFGPGTRLLVL.

The V and J genes are TRBV7-9 and TRBJ2-1; 9 nucleotides match TRBD1. There are 13 residues in the CDR3. V lost 4 bases, J lost 8 bases, and 3 bases stayed unmatched. From germline, CDR1 is SEHNR and CDR2 FQNEAQ (reference sequence). CDR3 region: CASSWDRVHEQFF. CDR3 DNA sequence: TGTGCCAGCAGCTGGGACAGGGTCCATGAGCAGTTCTTC.

This clone showed up just a few times. The rearrangement links TRBV7-8 to TRBJ2-1; 10 nucleotides line up with TRBD1. V shed 5 bases and J 16 bases; nucleotides not matched to a gene: 14. The CDR3 contains 14 residues. Germline loops: CDR1 SGHVS, CDR2 FQNEAQ. This CDR3 reads CASSPLATGTGVFF. CDR3 nucleotide sequence: TGTGCCAGCAGCCCGTTAGCCACCGGGACAGGGGTTTTCTTC.

The chain links TRBV7-9 to TRBJ1-3; 8 positions agree with TRBD1. Unmatched junction bases numbered 1, after V lost 4 bases and J lost 2 bases. In germline, CDR1 is SEHNR, CDR2 FQNEAQ (reference sequence). The CDR3 covers 14 residues. CDR3 bases: TGTGCCAGCAGCTCAGGGGGCGCTGGAAACACCATATATTTT. Its protein product is CASSSGGAGNTIYF.

The V and J genes are TRBV19 and TRBJ1-2, with D possibly TRBD1 on 5 matching bases. CDR3 length: 15 amino acids. Germline V gene sequence: CDR1 LNHDA, CDR2 SQIVND (reference sequence). The V gene lost 4 bases and the J gene lost 4 bases, with 16 bases spanning the gap. CDR3 residues: CASSREGSRGYGYTF. Here the CDR3 DNA reads TGTGCCAGTAGTAGGGAGGGGAGTCGAGGCTATGGCTACACCTTC.

CDR3: CASIPQGKKNEQFF. The CDR3 DNA sequence: TGTGCCAGCATACCGCAGGGAAAGAAGAATGAGCAGTTCTTC. This sequence joins TRBV6-5 and TRBJ2-1, with D possibly being TRBD1 (5 bases). Germline V CDR1 and CDR2: MNHEY, SVGAGI. The CDR3 consists of 14 residues. With 7 bases removed from V and 7 bases from J, the gap between germline ends came to 17 bases.

The chain carries TRBV7-9 and TRBJ2-7; D perhaps matches TRBD2 (6 bases). The V gene lost 7 bases and the J gene lost 0 bases, with 16 bases spanning the gap. CDR3 length: 15 residues. Germline-derived CDR1 and CDR2 are SEHNR and FQNEAQ (reference sequence). The CDR3 spells CASNVPGGSSYEQYF. CDR3 DNA sequence: TGTGCCAGCAACGTTCCAGGAGGGAGCTCCTACGAGCAGTACTTC.

The chain combines TRBV6-5 with TRBJ1-6; D is perhaps TRBD1 (6 bases). CDR3 length: 15 residues. Germline assignment: CDR1 MNHEY and CDR2 SVGAGI. Trimming removed 6 bases from V and 10 bases from J, with 19 bases in between. CDR3 region: CASSLTDSKGSPLHF. CDR3 DNA: TGTGCCAGCAGCCTGACGGACAGTAAGGGCTCACCCCTCCACTTT.

V gene TRBV3-1 (or the pseudogene TRBV3-2) combines with J gene TRBJ2-3, with a tentative D call TRBD2 (6 bases). Germline V gives CDR1 LGHDT, CDR2 YNNKEL (reference sequence). The CDR3 loop spans 14 amino acids. V was pared by 1 base and J by 2 bases, with 7 bases between. The CDR3 protein is CASSQGLVTDTQYF. CDR3 coding DNA: TGTGCCAGCAGCCAAGGACTAGTCACAGATACGCAGTATTTT.

This chain joins TRBV18 and TRBJ2-7, with 10 bases that match TRBD1. With 2 bases clipped from V and 3 bases from J, the junction kept 4 bases outside the gene matches. This CDR3 has 15 amino acids. Germline V CDR1 and CDR2: KGHSH, LQKENI. This CDR3 reads CASSPRQGASYEQYF. CDR3 sequence (DNA): TGTGCCAGCTCACCAAGACAGGGGGCAAGCTACGAGCAGTACTTC.

The chain is built from TRBV4-2 and TRBJ1-5; 10 nucleotides agree with TRBD1. The CDR3 covers 18 residues. Per germline, CDR1 LGHNA and CDR2 YNFKEQ. The V gene end was trimmed by 4 bases and the J gene end by 3 bases; junction bases not matched to a gene: 12. CDR3 coding DNA: TGTGCCAGCAGCCCAGAGCCGGGACAGGGGATCAACAATCAGCCCCAGCATTTT. Encoded protein: CASSPEPGQGINNQPQHF.

V gene TRBV7-9 combines with J gene TRBJ2-7, with 8 positions matching TRBD1. V lost 4 bases and J lost 7; bases outside the gene matches: 9. This CDR3 is 14 amino acids long. Per germline, CDR1 SEHNR and CDR2 FQNEAQ (reference sequence). The CDR3 reads CASSSGQGLREQYF. CDR3 DNA sequence: TGTGCCAGCAGCTCCGGACAGGGCCTTCGGGAGCAGTACTTC.

The chain joins TRBV7-9 to TRBJ1-2; TRBD1 agrees at 9 bases. Germline trimming cut 3 bases from V and 0 bases from J; bases unmatched to any gene: 2. The CDR3 contains 15 residues. CDR1 SEHNR and CDR2 FQNEAQ come from the germline V gene (reference sequence). The CDR3 bases are TGTGCCAGCAGCTTGGGACAGGGTCCTAACTATGGCTACACCTTC. Encoded protein: CASSLGQGPNYGYTF.